The entry that follows covers one TCR beta chain sequence. The antigen is undetermined. V was clipped by 0 bases and J by 4 bases, with 25 bases between them. CDR3 length equals 20 residues. Germline V gene data show CDR1 as LGHDT and CDR2 as YNNKEL (reference sequence). The sample is drawn from a study of T cell responses to AZD1222 COVID-19 vaccine. Study-level results: In the spike-specific TCR repertoire, nearly half reportedly target unmutated variant regions. Possibly, clonal diversity was underestimated; donors were largely white British and included more females.

TCRdb's copy holds only in-frame clones and misses some; the assay was immunoSEQ multiplex PCR. The sample has about 100,000 clones, around 87% seen once; the top ten hold 4% to 4.5%. The sequence came from an adult in good health. The chain carries TRBV3-1 (or the pseudogene TRBV3-2) and TRBJ1-5, with D possibly matching TRBD1 (5 bases). The sequencing here drew on peripheral blood, taken on day 0 of MenACWY control vaccination. The CDR3 reads CASSQDREVELTARNQPQHF. DNA of the CDR3: TGTGCCAGCAGCCAAGACAGGGAAGTAGAGCTGACAGCCCGAAATCAGCCCCAGCATTTT.